A single sample is the source of the 21 T cell receptor beta chains below, sequenced in a study of shared clonotypes between healthy human individuals. TCRdb's table, derived via immunoSEQ multiplex PCR, lists solely in-frame clones and lacks some. The sample contains 2 million to 2.5 million clones, 85% to 95% of which appear only once. Material: naive CD4+ T cells from PBMCs. Subset in this sample: CD45RA+ positively selected. These receptors were obtained from a man aged 18 to 30 in good health. Some clones in this sample may be carry-over from other donors' samples.

The chain is built from TRBV7-9 and TRBJ1-3; D not certain. The germline CDR1 and CDR2 sequences are SEHNR and FQNEAQ (reference sequence). Trimming left V 3 bases short and J 1 base short, with 10 bases between. CDR3 length: 15 residues. The CDR3 sequence is CASSFLQVSGNTIYF. The CDR3, as DNA: TGTGCCAGCAGCTTCTTGCAGGTATCTGGAAACACCATATATTTT.

The genes are TRBV6-5 and TRBJ2-7, with unresolved D. V shed 4 bases and J shed 1 base, with 14 bases lying between them. Germline V gene lookup returns CDR1 MNHEY and CDR2 SVGAGI. The CDR3 covers 15 residues. The CDR3 sequence is CASSLNPKTSYEQYF. The CDR3 DNA reads TGTGCCAGCAGTTTAAACCCTAAGACTTCCTACGAGCAGTACTTC.

V and J are TRBV10-3 and TRBJ2-5; a possible D gene is TRBD1 (6 bases). The CDR3 extends over 14 amino acids. Per germline, CDR1 ENHRY and CDR2 SYGVKD. V shed 3 bases and J shed 4 bases, with 12 bases lying between them. The CDR3 bases are TGTGCCATCAGTGACAGGGGCGGAGGAGAGACCCAGTACTTC. It specifies CAISDRGGGETQYF.

This sequence joins TRBV29-1 and TRBJ2-3, with a tentative D call TRBD2 (6 bases). CDR3 length: 14 amino acids. In germline, CDR1 is SQVTM, CDR2 ANQGSEA. The V end was cut by 1 base, the J end by 4 bases, with 12 bases between. Here the CDR3 reads CSVEVGRGSDTQYF. For the CDR3, the DNA is TGCAGCGTTGAAGTCGGGAGAGGGTCAGATACGCAGTATTTT.

V usage is TRBV19 and J usage is TRBJ2-1; 10 nucleotides align to TRBD2. The CDR3 spans 15 residues. V was pared by 6 bases and J by 4 bases, with 6 bases of the junction left unmatched. Germline lookup yields CDR1 LNHDA and CDR2 SQIVND (reference sequence). The CDR3: CASRSLAGVYNEQFF. The CDR3 nucleotides read TGTGCCAGTAGGAGTCTAGCGGGAGTATACAATGAGCAGTTCTTC.

This clone has just one count. The V and J genes are TRBV5-1 and TRBJ2-3; D is possibly TRBD1 (6 bases). The CDR3 extends over 15 amino acids. Trimming took 2 bases from V and 6 from J, leaving 16 bases between them. Per germline, CDR1 SGHRS and CDR2 YFSETQ. The CDR3 reads CASSLATLGADTQYF. In nucleotides, the CDR3 is TGCGCCAGCAGCTTAGCTACGCTGGGGGCTGATACGCAGTATTTT.

V usage is TRBV2 and J usage is TRBJ1-1; 9 nucleotides match TRBD1. Germline V CDR1 and CDR2: SNHLY, FYNNEI. The ends lost 4 bases at V and 1 base at J; junction bases unmatched: 7. The CDR3 runs 16 residues. The CDR3 DNA follows: TGTGCCAGCAGTGTCAGCGGACAGGGGTGGAACACTGAAGCTTTCTTT. Its translation: CASSVSGQGWNTEAFF.

The J gene is TRBJ1-5, the V gene TRBV28, with unresolved D. This CDR3 is built from 16 residues. Germline V gene data show CDR1 as MDHEN and CDR2 as SYDVKM. Deletions cut 6 bases from V and 0 bases from J, with 15 bases between. CDR3 nucleotide sequence: TGTGCCAGCAGCGGCGGCCCATACTATAGCAATCAGCCCCAGCATTTT. This sequence encodes CASSGGPYYSNQPQHF.

The chain joins TRBV6-5 to TRBJ2-3, with D perhaps matching TRBD2 (6 bases). From germline, CDR1 is MNHEY and CDR2 SVGAGI. V was pared by 8 bases and J by 5 bases, with 11 bases between. The CDR3 consists of 12 residues. CDR3 residues: CASRGGIDTQYF. In DNA form, the CDR3 reads TGTGCCAGCCGAGGCGGGATAGATACGCAGTATTTT.

V and J are TRBV2 and TRBJ1-5; D unclear. The length of the CDR3 is 14 residues. V was cut by 4 bases and J by 0 bases, with 7 bases left in between. Looked up from germline, CDR1 is SNHLY and CDR2 is FYNNEI. DNA of the CDR3: TGTGCCAGCAGTGCGCGATATAGCAATCAGCCCCAGCATTTT. Protein product: CASSARYSNQPQHF. The full variable domain, completed using reference TRBV2 and TRBJ1-5, is EPEVTQTPSHQVTQMGQEVILRCVPISNHLYFYWYRQILGQKVEFLVSFYNNEISEKSEIFDDQFSVERPDGSNFTLKIRSTKLEDSAMYFCASSARYSNQPQHFGDGTRLSIL.

This chain uses TRBV5-1 with TRBJ2-5, with TRBD1 as a possible D gene (5 bases). The closer fit of TRBJ2-7 to the DNA end suggests the J call may be wrong. This CDR3 has 13 amino acids. Germline CDR1 reads SGHRS; CDR2 reads YFSETQ. CDR3 loop: CASSFDSTYEQYF. As DNA, the CDR3 is TGCGCCAGCAGCTTCGACAGTACCTACGAGCAGTACTTC.

J is TRBJ1-5 and V is TRBV15, with TRBD1 as a possible D gene (6 bases). Germline loops: CDR1 LNHNV, CDR2 YYDKDF (reference sequence). The CDR3 length is 19 residues. The germline V and J ends were trimmed by 1 base and 0 bases, with 19 bases remaining between them. The CDR3 here is CATSRATGTEWDSNQPQHF. Here the CDR3 DNA reads TGTGCCACCAGCAGAGCTACAGGGACCGAATGGGATAGCAATCAGCCCCAGCATTTT. The full variable domain, with the rest looked up from reference TRBV15 and TRBJ1-5, is DAMVIQNPRYQVTQFGKPVTLSCSQTLNHNVMYWYQQKSSQAPKLLFHYYDKDFNNEADTPDNFQSRRPNTSFCFLDIRSPGLGDTAMYLCATSRATGTEWDSNQPQHFGDGTRLSIL.

The genes are TRBV6-6 and TRBJ2-7; the D gene is possibly TRBD2 (6 bases). This CDR3 is built from 14 residues. V lost 11 bases, J lost 1 base, and 18 bases lay in between. Germline CDR1 MNHNY, CDR2 SVGAGI (reference sequence). The CDR3 spells CAGKGAGNSYEQYF. The CDR3 bases are TGTGCCGGAAAAGGAGCGGGTAATTCCTACGAGCAGTACTTC.

Worth noting for this clone: The same CDR3 arises from other DNA sequences in this sample as well. The chain links TRBV5-1 to TRBJ1-1; D is unclear. Trimming shortened V by 0 bases and J by 5 bases, and 5 bases separated the two germline ends. Germline assignment: CDR1 SGHRS and CDR2 YFSETQ. The CDR3 runs 12 residues. The CDR3 DNA follows: TGCGCCAGCAGCTTGGGACAAACTGAAGCTTTCTTT. It translates to CASSLGQTEAFF.

The rearrangement joins TRBV25-1 to TRBJ1-1; a possible D gene is TRBD1 (6 bases). Germline CDR1 and CDR2: MGHDK and SYGVNS. The CDR3 loop spans 12 amino acids. V gave up 6 bases and J gave up 7 bases, with 12 bases separating them. As DNA, the CDR3 is TGTGCCAGCAGGGCCGACAGGCTTGAAGCTTTCTTT. Residues: CASRADRLEAFF.

V and J are TRBV7-9 and TRBJ2-6; D tentatively reads TRBD1 or TRBD2 (5 bases each). Germline CDR1 SEHNR, CDR2 FQNEAQ (reference sequence). Trimming removed 10 bases from V and 2 bases from J, with 18 bases in between. The CDR3 totals 16 residues. The CDR3 DNA reads TGTGCCACCCGGGATTCTCGGGGCGCTGGGGCCAACGTCCTGACTTTC. Translated: CATRDSRGAGANVLTF.

The chain joins TRBV7-9 to TRBJ1-1; D remains unclear. The V end lost 2 bases, the J end lost 4 bases, and 8 bases lay between the germline ends. Germline V gives CDR1 SEHNR, CDR2 FQNEAQ (reference sequence). This CDR3 region has 13 residues. The CDR3 is CASSLIVSTEAFF. The CDR3 nucleotides read TGTGCCAGCAGCTTAATCGTCAGCACTGAAGCTTTCTTT. Drawing the rest from reference TRBV7-9 and TRBJ1-1, the complete variable domain is DTGVSQNPRHKITKRGQNVTFRCDPISEHNRLYWYRQTLGQGPEFLTYFQNEAQLEKSRLLSDRFSAERPKGSFSTLEIQRTEQGDSAMYLCASSLIVSTEAFFGQGTRLTVV.

V is TRBV25-1 and J is TRBJ1-1; 9 bases fit TRBD1. The V segment lost 1 base and the J segment 4 bases; nucleotides outside the gene matches: 10. Per the germline V gene, CDR1 is MGHDK and CDR2 is SYGVNS. CDR3 length: 17 residues. CDR3 sequence reads: CASSESNRGRKVTEAFF. CDR3 DNA sequence: TGTGCCAGCAGTGAATCAAACAGGGGGCGGAAGGTCACTGAAGCTTTCTTT. Full variable domain (outside the CDR3, taken from reference TRBV25-1 and TRBJ1-1): EADIYQTPRYLVIGTGKKITLECSQTMGHDKMYWYQQDPGMELHLIHYSYGVNSTEKGDLSSESTVSRIRTEHFPLTLESARPSHTSQYLCASSESNRGRKVTEAFFGQGTRLTVV.

The chain uses TRBV28 and TRBJ1-1; no clear D gene. Trimming stripped 10 bases from V and 0 bases from J, with 9 bases between. CDR1 and CDR2 from the germline V gene are MDHEN and SYDVKM. The CDR3 is 12 amino acids. The CDR3 protein is CATDGVNTEAFF. CDR3 DNA: TGTGCCACCGACGGGGTGAACACTGAAGCTTTCTTT.

CDR3 protein: CASSPDDRVTSYEQYF. In DNA form, the CDR3 reads TGCGCCAGCAGCCCGGACGACAGGGTCACCTCCTACGAGCAGTACTTC. This sequence joins TRBV5-1 and TRBJ2-7, with 7 bases fitting TRBD1. Trimming removed 4 bases from V and 0 bases from J; junction bases left unmatched: 10. Germline V gene sequence: CDR1 SGHRS, CDR2 YFSETQ. The CDR3 is 16 amino acids.

V is TRBV2 and J is TRBJ2-7; perhaps TRBD1 as D (5 bases). The V gene lost 5 bases and the J gene lost 2 bases, with 10 bases spanning the gap. The CDR3 contains 13 residues. Germline V gene data show CDR1 as SNHLY and CDR2 as FYNNEI. DNA for the CDR3: TGTGCCAGCAGTACGGACATTCCCTACGAGCAGTACTTC. This codes for CASSTDIPYEQYF.